This TCR beta chain was sequenced for a study of lymphopenia after photon versus proton radiotherapy. Study-level points and caveats: Better survival with proton therapy was suggested as possible, not demonstrated.

As regards this clone: What it binds is unknown.

The method was immunoSEQ multiplex PCR; TCRdb's version includes in-frame clones alone and lacks a portion of them. Of about 16,000 clones in the sample, roughly nine tenths are singletons; the top ten hold 50% to 60%. Between the trimmed V and J ends, which lost 3 bases and 4 bases, there was a span of 17 bases. Per the germline V gene, CDR1 is SGHRS and CDR2 is YFSETQ. CDR3 size: 15 residues. The chain uses TRBV5-1 and TRBJ2-7; D may correspond to TRBD1 or TRBD2 (6 bases each). The material was peripheral blood, obtained from a patient treated with proton-based radiotherapy. This sequence originates from a woman aged 60-75 years with cholangiocarcinoma. Some clones in this sample may be carry-over from other donors' samples. CDR3 amino acids: CASSYGGGAGYEQYF. CDR3 nucleotides: TGCGCCAGCAGCTATGGTGGGGGCGCGGGATACGAGCAGTACTTC.